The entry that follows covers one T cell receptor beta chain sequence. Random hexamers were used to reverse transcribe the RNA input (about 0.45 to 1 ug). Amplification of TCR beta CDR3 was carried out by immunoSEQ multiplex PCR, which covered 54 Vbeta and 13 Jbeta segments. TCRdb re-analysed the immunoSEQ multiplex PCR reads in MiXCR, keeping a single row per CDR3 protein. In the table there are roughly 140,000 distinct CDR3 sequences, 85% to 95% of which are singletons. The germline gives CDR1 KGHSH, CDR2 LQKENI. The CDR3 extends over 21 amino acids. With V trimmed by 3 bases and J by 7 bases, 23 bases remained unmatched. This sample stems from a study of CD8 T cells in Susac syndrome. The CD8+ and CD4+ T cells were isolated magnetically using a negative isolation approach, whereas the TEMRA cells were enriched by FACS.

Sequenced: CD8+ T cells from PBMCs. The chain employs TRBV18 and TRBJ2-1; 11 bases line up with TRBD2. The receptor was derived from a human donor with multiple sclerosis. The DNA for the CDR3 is TGTGCCAGCTCACCGACTAGCGGGACCACGGACGCAGAAAGGGCATCAAATGAGCAGTTCTTC. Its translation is CASSPTSGTTDAERASNEQFF. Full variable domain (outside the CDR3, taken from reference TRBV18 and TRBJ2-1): NAGVMQNPRHLVRRRGQEARLRCSPMKGHSHVYWYRQLPEEGLKFMVYLQKENIIDESGMPKERFSAEFPKEGPSILRIQQVVRGDSAAYFCASSPTSGTTDAERASNEQFFGPGTRLTVL.